This passage covers 20 T cell receptor beta chains from one sample sequenced in a study of blood T cell repertoires in COVID-19. The data were produced by immunoSEQ multiplex PCR, yet TCRdb's version contains in-frame clones alone and is incomplete. Here the sample spans 130,000 to 150,000 clones, 85% to 90% being singletons. The sample was PBMCs or T cells enriched from blood (not recorded which). All receptors come from a woman younger than 45 with acute COVID-19.

The rearrangement joins TRBV11-3 to TRBJ2-5, with TRBD2 identical over 7 bases. The V and J ends lost 5 bases and 3 bases, in that order; junction bases with no gene match: 6. The CDR3 sequence is 14 residues long. Germline CDR1 reads SGHNT; CDR2 reads YENEEA. Here the CDR3 reads CASSPRENKETQYF. The CDR3 bases are TGTGCCAGCAGCCCGCGGGAGAACAAAGAGACCCAGTACTTC.

The V and J genes are TRBV25-1 and TRBJ1-3; the D is unclear. The CDR3 length is 15 residues. Per germline, CDR1 MGHDK and CDR2 SYGVNS. Trimming cost V 1 base and J 4 bases, with 11 bases left between them. The DNA for the CDR3 is TGTGCCAGCAGTGAATTTAGTACTTCGGGAAACACCATATATTTT. Protein product: CASSEFSTSGNTIYF.

The rearrangement joins TRBV6-5 to TRBJ1-5; TRBD1 aligns across 7 bases. Losses at the gene ends were 8 bases for V and 4 bases for J; bases not matched to a gene: 8. The CDR3 extends over 14 amino acids. Germline V gene data show CDR1 as MNHEY and CDR2 as SVGAGI. The CDR3 protein is CASRPRTGNQPQHF. The CDR3 DNA reads TGTGCCAGCCGTCCTCGGACAGGTAATCAGCCCCAGCATTTT.

The J gene is TRBJ2-6, the V gene TRBV5-6; a possible D gene is TRBD1 (6 bases). V lost 4 bases, J lost 2 bases, and 13 bases lay in between. From germline, CDR1 is SGHDT and CDR2 YYEEEE. This CDR3 has 16 residues. In nucleotides, the CDR3 is TGTGCCAGCAGCACAAAGCCAGGGGCTGGGGCCAACGTCCTGACTTTC. Encoded protein: CASSTKPGAGANVLTF.

The V call is TRBV5-1, the J call TRBJ2-1; 8 bases are shared with TRBD2. Germline V gene data show CDR1 as SGHRS and CDR2 as YFSETQ. The CDR3 contains 15 residues. J lost 4 bases, V lost 10 bases, and 13 bases had no gene match. Written as DNA, the CDR3 is TGCGCCTCCCTCGGGGGGCTAGCGGGTTACAATGAGCAGTTCTTC. Its protein product is CASLGGLAGYNEQFF.

The rearrangement joins TRBV2 to TRBJ2-7; possibly TRBD2 for D (5 bases). Germline lookup yields CDR1 SNHLY and CDR2 FYNNEI. V shed 0 bases and J shed 3 bases, with 12 bases lying between them. This CDR3 contains 15 residues. CDR3 bases: TGTGCCAGCAGTGAAGCCCTAGCCTGGAACTACGAGCAGTACTTC. This codes for CASSEALAWNYEQYF.

The chain links TRBV6-5 to TRBJ2-5, with D tentatively TRBD2 (6 bases). Trimming took 6 bases from V and 2 from J, leaving 10 bases between them. The germline V gene encodes CDR1 MNHEY and CDR2 SVGAGI. The CDR3 extends over 13 amino acids. CDR3 coding DNA: TGTGCCAGCAGCTTGGACTATCAAGAGACCCAGTACTTC. It codes for CASSLDYQETQYF.

The J gene is TRBJ1-3, the V gene TRBV3-1 (or the pseudogene TRBV3-2); TRBD1 matches at 9 bases. CDR1 and CDR2 from the germline V gene are LGHDT and YNNKEL (reference sequence). V trimming: 5 bases; J trimming: 3 bases; junction bases outside the gene matches: 8. This CDR3 is built from 16 residues. For the CDR3, the DNA is TGTGCCAGCAGCGTCACAGGGGGCCTGAGTGGAAACACCATATATTTT. Translation: CASSVTGGLSGNTIYF.

The chain joins TRBV28 to TRBJ1-2; D ambiguous. Trimming removed 1 base at V and 4 bases at J, with 10 bases between. Germline V CDR1 and CDR2: MDHEN, SYDVKM. The CDR3 covers 14 residues. The CDR3 nucleotides read TGTGCCAGCAGTTTATCCCCACAAGTCTATGGCTACACCTTC. It encodes CASSLSPQVYGYTF.

V and J are TRBV13 and TRBJ2-3, with 13 bases that match TRBD2. V dropped 1 base and J dropped 4; count of bases not matched to a gene: 5. The CDR3 length is 17 residues. Germline loops: CDR1 PRHDT, CDR2 FYEKMQ (reference sequence). The CDR3 reads CASSLVGLAGVSDTQYF. The CDR3, as DNA: TGTGCCAGCAGCTTAGTAGGACTAGCGGGAGTTTCAGATACGCAGTATTTT.

The chain links TRBV5-1 to TRBJ2-7; 8 bases map to TRBD2. Germline V gives CDR1 SGHRS, CDR2 YFSETQ. This CDR3 region has 19 residues. The V and J ends lost 4 bases and 5 bases, in that order; junction bases with no gene match: 23. The CDR3 sequence: CASSLSRGRSGRGGHEQYF. Here the CDR3 DNA reads TGCGCCAGCAGCCTCAGCCGGGGGAGAAGCGGGAGAGGCGGCCACGAGCAGTACTTC.

The J gene is TRBJ2-7, the V gene TRBV13; 9 nucleotides line up with TRBD2. J gave up 4 bases and V 5 bases, and 6 bases lay outside the gene matches. The length of the CDR3 is 14 residues. Germline loops: CDR1 PRHDT, CDR2 FYEKMQ (reference sequence). The CDR3 DNA sequence: TGTGCCAGCAGCGAGGGACTAGCTGTGTACGAGCAGTACTTC. Its translation: CASSEGLAVYEQYF.

This clone was seen once. The V gene is TRBV7-9, the J gene TRBJ2-7, with D possibly matching TRBD2 (5 bases). The CDR3 has 12 amino acids. V was shortened by 7 bases and J by 1 base, with 8 bases between the two germline ends. Germline CDR1 and CDR2: SEHNR and FQNEAQ (reference sequence). In DNA, the CDR3 is TGTGCCAGCATGAGCGGTTCCTACGAGCAGTACTTC. Translating gives CASMSGSYEQYF.

The rearrangement uses TRBV5-5 and TRBJ1-3, with TRBD1 matching 7 bases. Germline assignment: CDR1 SGHKS and CDR2 YYEKEE (reference sequence). Trimming cost V 4 bases and J 4 bases; bases outside gene matches: 5. This CDR3 has 14 residues. The CDR3 region is CASSPRQGGNTIYF. CDR3 DNA: TGTGCCAGCAGCCCCCGACAGGGAGGAAACACCATATATTTT.

The V call is TRBV5-1, the J call TRBJ1-3; 7 positions match TRBD1. Germline V gene sequence: CDR1 SGHRS, CDR2 YFSETQ. V lost 1 base to trimming and J lost 4 bases; unmatched junction nucleotides: 8. The length of the CDR3 is 16 residues. The CDR3 loop is CASSLPKTGDGNTIYF. CDR3 DNA: TGCGCCAGCAGCTTGCCGAAAACAGGGGACGGAAACACCATATATTTT. The full variable domain, its missing parts supplied by reference TRBV5-1 and TRBJ1-3, is KAGVTQTPRYLIKTRGQQVTLSCSPISGHRSVSWYQQTPGQGLQFLFEYFSETQRNKGNFPGRFSGRQFSNSRSEMNVSTLELGDSALYLCASSLPKTGDGNTIYFGEGSWLTVV.

This chain links TRBV19 with TRBJ1-1; 11 bases align to TRBD1. The CDR3 contains 14 residues. Germline V CDR1 and CDR2: LNHDA, SQIVND (reference sequence). The V segment lost 8 bases and the J segment 3 bases; nucleotides outside the gene matches: 5. CDR3 sequence reads: CASSGQGAYTEAFF. The CDR3 coding sequence is TGTGCCAGTTCCGGACAGGGGGCTTACACTGAAGCTTTCTTT.

The chain links TRBV5-6 to TRBJ2-5; 7 bases are a match to TRBD1. CDR3 length: 13 amino acids. CDR1 is SGHDT and CDR2 is YYEEEE in the germline V gene. The trim removed 3 bases at V and 2 bases at J, leaving 1 base unmatched. The CDR3: CASSWDRQETQYF. For the CDR3, the DNA is TGTGCCAGCAGCTGGGACAGACAAGAGACCCAGTACTTC.

This chain links TRBV18 with TRBJ1-1; D is unresolved. The CDR3 is 17 residues long. CDR1 and CDR2 from the germline V gene are KGHSH and LQKENI. V lost 3 bases to trimming and J lost 0 bases, with 17 bases between them. CDR3 protein: CASSPRGIDLMNTEAFF. CDR3 bases: TGTGCCAGCTCACCTAGAGGGATCGACTTAATGAACACTGAAGCTTTCTTT.

This sequence joins TRBV4-3 and TRBJ1-2, with 8 bases matching TRBD1. V lost 4 bases to trimming and J lost 4 bases; unmatched junction nucleotides: 8. Germline CDR1 reads LGHNA; CDR2 reads YSLEER. The CDR3 consists of 15 residues. CDR3 sequence (DNA): TGCGCCAGCAGCCTGGGACGGACAGGGTCCTATGGCTACACCTTC. Its translation is CASSLGRTGSYGYTF.

The sample holds one count of this clone. J is TRBJ1-1 and V is TRBV2; D possibly corresponds to TRBD1 (5 bases). Between the trimmed V and J ends, which lost 3 bases and 3 bases, there was a span of 14 bases. Germline CDR1 is SNHLY and CDR2 is FYNNEI. This CDR3 has 15 residues. DNA of the CDR3: TGTGCCAGCAGTGATTCAGGGCTGAGGTACACTGAAGCTTTCTTT. This codes for CASSDSGLRYTEAFF.